This T cell receptor (beta chain) was recorded in a study of tumor-infiltrating lymphocytes in primary liver carcinoma. This CDR3 has 17 amino acids. Germline CDR1 reads LGHNA; CDR2 reads YNFKEQ. Making TCR beta cDNA involved around 540 ng total RNA and a constant-region primer. Slightly modified ARM-PCR, run as three nested multiplex PCR rounds, produced the TCR beta libraries. With TRBV1-TRBV30 forward primers and a C-beta reverse primer, the first two PCR rounds were run for approximately 9 cycles each. Each CDR3 protein gets one entry after TCRdb re-called the multiplex PCR reads with MiXCR. The data contain 70,000 to 85,000 distinct CDR3 sequences, about 64% of them singletons. Bulk tissue was left unsorted, and RNA and DNA were co-extracted from about 20-30 mg of it. Every tumor was sampled at five separate regions. As for this clonotype: Compared with germline, one end of the junction differs, possibly owing to a read error.

The clonotype was recovered from a woman aged 55-75 years with primary liver carcinoma and hepatitis B virus infection. The sample consisted of liver tumor tissue from sampling region 4. Sample subset: tumor region T4, right-lateral pole. This chain connects TRBV4-2 to TRBJ2-3; 12 nucleotides agree with TRBD2. DNA of the CDR3: TGTGCCAGCAGGCAAGACGCTAGCGGGAGGGCACTTATTACGCAGTATTTT. Translating it yields CASRQDASGRALITQYF.